Given below is one T cell receptor beta chain in context. This sample is part of a study of cytomegalovirus exposure and HLA in healthy donors. Both 60 Vbeta primers and 13 Jbeta primers went into the PCR. Assay: immunoSEQ multiplex PCR; the TCRdb copy retains only in-frame clones and omits some. Its listing shows about 170,000 clones. The CDR3 is 14 residues long. V was pared by 10 bases and J by 0 bases, with 12 bases between. Germline V gene lookup returns CDR1 LNHDA and CDR2 SQIVND (reference sequence). The sequence derives from a woman between 18 and 29 years old in good health and CMV-seropositive. The sample comprised PBMCs. This chain joins TRBV19 and TRBJ2-2, with D tentatively TRBD1 (5 bases). The CDR3: CATRGLANTGELFF. The CDR3 DNA follows: TGTGCCACAAGGGGTCTGGCGAACACCGGGGAGCTGTTTTTT.